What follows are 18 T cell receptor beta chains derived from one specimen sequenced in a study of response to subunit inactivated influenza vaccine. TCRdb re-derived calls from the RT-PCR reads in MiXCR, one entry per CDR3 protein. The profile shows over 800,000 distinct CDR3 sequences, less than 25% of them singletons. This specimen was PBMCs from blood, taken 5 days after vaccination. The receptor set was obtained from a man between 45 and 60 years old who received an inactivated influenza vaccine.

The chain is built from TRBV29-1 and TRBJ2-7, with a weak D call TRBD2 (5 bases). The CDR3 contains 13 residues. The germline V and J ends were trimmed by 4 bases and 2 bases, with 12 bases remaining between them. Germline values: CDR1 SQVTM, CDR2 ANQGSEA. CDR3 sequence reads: CSVGFGGPYEQYF. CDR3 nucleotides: TGCAGCGTTGGTTTCGGAGGACCCTACGAGCAGTACTTC.

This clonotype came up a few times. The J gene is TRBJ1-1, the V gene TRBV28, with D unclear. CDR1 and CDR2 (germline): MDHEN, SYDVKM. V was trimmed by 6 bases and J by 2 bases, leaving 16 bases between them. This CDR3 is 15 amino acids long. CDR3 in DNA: TGTGCCAGCAGCTCTGTTTGGGCAGTTAACACTGAAGCTTTCTTT. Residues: CASSSVWAVNTEAFF.

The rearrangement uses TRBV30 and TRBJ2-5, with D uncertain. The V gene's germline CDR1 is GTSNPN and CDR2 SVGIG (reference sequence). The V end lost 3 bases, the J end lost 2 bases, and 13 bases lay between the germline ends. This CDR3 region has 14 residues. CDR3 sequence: CAWRARANQETQYF. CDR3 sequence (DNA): TGTGCCTGGAGAGCAAGGGCTAATCAAGAGACCCAGTACTTC.

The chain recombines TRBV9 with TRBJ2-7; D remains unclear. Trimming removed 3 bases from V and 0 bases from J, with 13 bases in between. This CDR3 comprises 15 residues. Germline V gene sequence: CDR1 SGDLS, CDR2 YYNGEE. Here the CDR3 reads CASSGGPAPSYEQYF. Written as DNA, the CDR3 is TGTGCCAGCAGCGGCGGCCCGGCGCCCTCCTACGAGCAGTACTTC.

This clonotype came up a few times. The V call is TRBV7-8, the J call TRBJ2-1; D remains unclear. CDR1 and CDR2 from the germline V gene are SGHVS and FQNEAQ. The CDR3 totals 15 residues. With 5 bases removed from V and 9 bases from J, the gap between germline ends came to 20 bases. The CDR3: CASSPILANLGEQFF. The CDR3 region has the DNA TGTGCCAGCAGCCCTATCCTCGCCAATTTGGGTGAGCAGTTCTTC.

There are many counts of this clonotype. CDR3 residues: CASRYDNEQFF. The CDR3 nucleotides are TGTGCCAGCAGATATGATAATGAGCAGTTCTTC. The V gene is TRBV12-3 or TRBV12-4, the J gene TRBJ2-1; D is unclear. V was trimmed by 6 bases and J by 7 bases, leaving 7 bases between them. CDR3 length equals 11 residues.

The CDR3 DNA reads TGTGCCAGCAGATTCCCCGGGACTAGCGGGACCCAGTACTTC. Its translation is CASRFPGTSGTQYF. The V call is TRBV6-1, the J call TRBJ2-5; 11 bases agree with TRBD2. The CDR3 has 14 residues. CDR1 MNHNS and CDR2 SASEGT come from the germline V gene. Trimming took 6 bases from V and 7 from J; bases not matched to a gene: 7.

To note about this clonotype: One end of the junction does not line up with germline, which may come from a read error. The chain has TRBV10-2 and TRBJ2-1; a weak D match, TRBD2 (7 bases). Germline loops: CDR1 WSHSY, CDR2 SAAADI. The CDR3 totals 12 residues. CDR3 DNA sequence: TGCGCCAGCAGTGATGGGGGGGGCTCTCTGATCTTC. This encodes CASSDGGGSLIF.

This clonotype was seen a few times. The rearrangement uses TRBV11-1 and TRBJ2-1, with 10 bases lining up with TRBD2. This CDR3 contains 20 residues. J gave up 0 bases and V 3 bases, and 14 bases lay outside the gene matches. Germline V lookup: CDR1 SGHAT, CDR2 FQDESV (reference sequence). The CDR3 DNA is TGTGCCAGCAGCTTCTTAACGGGGTTAAGCGGGAGGGTCTCCTACAATGAGCAGTTCTTC. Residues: CASSFLTGLSGRVSYNEQFF.

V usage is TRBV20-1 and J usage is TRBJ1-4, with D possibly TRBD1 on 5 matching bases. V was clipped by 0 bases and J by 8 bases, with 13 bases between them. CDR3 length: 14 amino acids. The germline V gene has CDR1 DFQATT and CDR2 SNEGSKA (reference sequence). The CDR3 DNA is TGCAGTGCTAGAGATAGCAGGGTTGAAGAAAAACTGTTTTTT. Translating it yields CSARDSRVEEKLFF.

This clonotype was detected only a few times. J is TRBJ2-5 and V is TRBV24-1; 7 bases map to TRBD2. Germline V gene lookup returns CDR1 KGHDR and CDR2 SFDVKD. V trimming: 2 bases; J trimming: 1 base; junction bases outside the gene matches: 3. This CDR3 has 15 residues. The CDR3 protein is CATSDSWTSQETQYF. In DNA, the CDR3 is TGTGCCACCAGTGATTCGTGGACTAGCCAAGAGACCCAGTACTTC.

CDR3 protein: CASSIRTLDYGYTF. Here the CDR3 DNA reads TGTGCCAGCAGCATCCGAACACTAGACTATGGCTACACCTTC. The chain couples TRBV9 to TRBJ1-2; D gene ambiguous. Trimming removed 4 bases from V and 3 bases from J, with 13 bases in between. Germline CDR1 SGDLS, CDR2 YYNGEE. CDR3 length equals 14 residues.

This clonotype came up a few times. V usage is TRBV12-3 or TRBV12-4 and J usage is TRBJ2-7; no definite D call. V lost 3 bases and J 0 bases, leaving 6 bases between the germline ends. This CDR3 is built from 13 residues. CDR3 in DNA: TGTGCCAGCAGTTTTATGGTCTCCTACGAGCAGTACTTC. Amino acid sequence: CASSFMVSYEQYF.

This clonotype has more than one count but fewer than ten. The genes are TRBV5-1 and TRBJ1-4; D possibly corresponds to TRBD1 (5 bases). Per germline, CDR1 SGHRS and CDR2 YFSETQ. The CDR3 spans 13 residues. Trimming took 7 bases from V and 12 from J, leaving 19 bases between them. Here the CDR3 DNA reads TGCGCCAGCGGACGGGGGGACGGGGTCCAACTGTTTTTT. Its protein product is CASGRGDGVQLFF.

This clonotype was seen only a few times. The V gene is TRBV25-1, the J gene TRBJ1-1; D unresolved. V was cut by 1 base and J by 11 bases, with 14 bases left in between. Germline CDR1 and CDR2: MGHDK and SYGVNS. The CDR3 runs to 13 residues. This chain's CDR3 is CASSELGGIRAFF. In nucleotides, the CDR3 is TGTGCCAGCAGTGAATTAGGAGGTATTCGGGCTTTCTTT.

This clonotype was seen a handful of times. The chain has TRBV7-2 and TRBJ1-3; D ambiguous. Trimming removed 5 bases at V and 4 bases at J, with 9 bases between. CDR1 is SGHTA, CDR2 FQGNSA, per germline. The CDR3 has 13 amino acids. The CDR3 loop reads CASSPVGGNTIYF. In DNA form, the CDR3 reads TGTGCCAGCAGCCCCGTCGGGGGAAACACCATATATTTT.

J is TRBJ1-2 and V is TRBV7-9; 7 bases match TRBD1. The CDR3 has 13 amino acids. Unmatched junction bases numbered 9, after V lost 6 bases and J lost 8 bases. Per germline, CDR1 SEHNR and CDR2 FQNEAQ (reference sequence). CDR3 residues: CASRPGGVGGYTF. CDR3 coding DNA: TGTGCCAGCAGACCAGGGGGTGTGGGCGGCTACACCTTC. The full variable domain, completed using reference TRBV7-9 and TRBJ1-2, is DTGVSQNPRHKITKRGQNVTFRCDPISEHNRLYWYRQTLGQGPEFLTYFQNEAQLEKSRLLSDRFSAERPKGSFSTLEIQRTEQGDSAMYLCASRPGGVGGYTFGSGTRLTVV.

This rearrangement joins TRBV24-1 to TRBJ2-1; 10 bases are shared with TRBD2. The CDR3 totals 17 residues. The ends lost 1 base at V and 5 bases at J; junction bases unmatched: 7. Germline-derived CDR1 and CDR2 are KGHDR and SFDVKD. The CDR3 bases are TGTGCCACCAGTGATTTAGGCCCAGCGGGAGGGGACAATGAGCAGTTCTTC. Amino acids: CATSDLGPAGGDNEQFF.